This note documents a single TCR beta chain sequence. Antigen: not known. The sample is drawn from a study of CD8+CD57+ T cells in acquired aplastic anemia. Turning to the study itself: An average of 3.2 ug of DNA was obtained from sorted CD4+ and CD8+ cells. Findings and limits, study-wide: CD8+ Simpson's diversity did not differ significantly between patients and controls.

Patients included in sequencing had previously demonstrated CD8+CD57+ cell expansion by flow cytometry. The cohort consisted entirely of patients having severe acquired aplastic anemia. Genomic DNA templated the TCR beta VDJ and CDR3 profiling. TCRdb reanalysed the reads using MiXCR and keeps one entry per CDR3 protein. The sample lists some 140,000 distinct CDR3 sequences; roughly half were seen once. The CDR3 loop spans 15 amino acids. Germline lookup yields CDR1 MNHNS and CDR2 SASEGT. V was shortened by 8 bases and J by 7 bases, with 20 bases between the two germline ends. The receptor's source is a human donor with aplastic anemia. Material: sorted CD4+, CD8+, or CD8+CD57+ T cells (not recorded which) from PBMCs. The chain couples TRBV6-1 to TRBJ2-2, with a possible D match to TRBD2 (6 bases). The CDR3 region has the DNA TGTGCCAGCCAGACCCCACGGGGAGGCGACGGGGAGCTGTTTTTT. Its protein product is CASQTPRGGDGELFF.